This is a list of T cell receptor beta chains from one sample in a study of vaccination effects on CD4 cells after COVID-19. The repertoire was sequenced with immunoSEQ multiplex PCR; TCRdb's copy has only in-frame clones and lacks some. The sample records 30,000 to 35,000 clones, more than 70% being singletons. Antigens for these TCRs are unknown. The sample in question was CD4+ T cells from PBMCs cultured with HCoV-OC43 spike peptides, obtained before COVID-19 vaccination. Receptor source: a human donor who received a COVID-19 vaccine. Each CDR3 is given with its conserved first and last residue. Each record gives: J gene, V gene, CDR3 length, clone size, D gene, CDR3 DNA, CDR3 protein. D genes are given only for firm matches. Clone size is not always given. Where it is, it says once, few, many or a class for expanded clones.

TRBJ2-5	TRBV20-1	10	NA	NA	TGCAGTGCTAAATCCGAGACCCAGTACTTC	CSAKSETQYF
TRBJ2-7	TRBV4-2	14	few	TRBD2	TGTGCCAGCAGCCAAGATCTAGCGGCCTACGAGCAGTACTTC	CASSQDLAAYEQYF
TRBJ1-1	TRBV4-1	14	NA	NA	TGCGCCAGCAGAGGACAGTTAAAAAACACTGAAGCTTTCTTT	CASRGQLKNTEAFF
TRBJ1-3	TRBV6-6	14	NA	NA	TGTGCCAGCAGCCGGGGGAGCTCTGGAAACACCATATATTTT	CASSRGSSGNTIYF
TRBJ2-7	TRBV10-3	16	NA	NA	TGTGCCATCAGTGAGTCTACAGGCCGGAACTCCTACGAGCAGTACTTC	CAISESTGRNSYEQYF
TRBJ2-1	TRBV6-2/TRBV6-3	12	NA	NA	TGTGCCAGCAGCCTGATGTCGGATGAGCAGTTCTTC	CASSLMSDEQFF
TRBJ1-1	TRBV6-2/TRBV6-3	13	few	NA	TGTGCCAGCAGTTACTCGAACAGGGCGGAAGCTTTCTTT	CASSYSNRAEAFF
TRBJ1-3	TRBV7-8	14	many	NA	TGTGCCAGCAGAGACAGTATCTCTGGAAACACCATATATTTT	CASRDSISGNTIYF
TRBJ2-1	TRBV4-3	13	NA	NA	TGCGCCAGCAGCCAGGACATTTACAATGAGCAGTTCTTC	CASSQDIYNEQFF
TRBJ2-4	TRBV9	14	once	NA	TGTGCCAGCAGCGTAGGGGGGGCCCAAAACATTCAGTACTTC	CASSVGGAQNIQYF
TRBJ1-2	TRBV11-2	15	NA	TRBD1	TGTGCCAGCAGCACGTACAGGGGGCGAGACTATGGCTACACCTTC	CASSTYRGRDYGYTF
TRBJ2-7	TRBV4-1	16	NA	NA	TGCGCCAGCAGCCAAGATCCGGGGCTTCGCTCCTACGAGCAGTACTTC	CASSQDPGLRSYEQYF
TRBJ2-4	TRBV7-3	13	NA	NA	TGTGCCAGCAGCTTAAATGTGGAGGGGGTTCAGTACTTC	CASSLNVEGVQYF
TRBJ1-3	TRBV19	14	NA	NA	TGTGCCAGTAGCCAAACAGTGTCTGGAAACACCATATATTTT	CASSQTVSGNTIYF
TRBJ1-1	TRBV6-5	13	NA	NA	TGTGCCAGCAGTTCCGCCGGGGGAGGGAGAGCTTTCTTT	CASSSAGGGRAFF
TRBJ1-6	TRBV7-2	15	NA	NA	TGTGCCAGCAGCCCGATCGACAGGAGGTTGGGCCGCCTCCACTTT	CASSPIDRRLGRLHF
TRBJ2-3	TRBV3-1/TRBV3-2	17	NA	TRBD2	TGTGCCAGCAGCCAAGAAAGGCTAGCGGGAAGCACAGATACGCAGTATTTT	CASSQERLAGSTDTQYF
TRBJ1-4	TRBV19	14	NA	NA	TGTGCCAGTAGTCGAGGGAGTGCTGTTGAAAAACTGTTTTTT	CASSRGSAVEKLFF
TRBJ1-1	TRBV5-1	15	NA	NA	TGCGCCAGCAGCTTGTATGAGTCCATGAACACTGAAGCTTTCTTT	CASSLYESMNTEAFF
TRBJ2-3	TRBV29-1	14	NA	TRBD2	TGCAGCGTTGAAGAGGGAGGGCCGACAGATACGCAGTATTTT	CSVEEGGPTDTQYF
TRBJ2-7	TRBV5-8	13	NA	TRBD1	TGTGCCAGCAGCCCGGGACAGAGCCACGAGCAGTACTTC	CASSPGQSHEQYF
TRBJ1-1	TRBV5-4	13	once	NA	TGTGCCAGCAGCTTGGACAGGAACACTGAAGCTTTCTTT	CASSLDRNTEAFF
TRBJ2-5	TRBV5-4	14	NA	NA	TGTGCCAGCAGCTTGGGGGGGGGCCAGGAGACCCAGTACTTC	CASSLGGGQETQYF
TRBJ1-1	TRBV7-8	15	NA	NA	TGTGCCAGCAGCTCCAGCGCACCCTGGAACACTGAAGCTTTCTTT	CASSSSAPWNTEAFF
TRBJ2-2	TRBV2	18	NA	NA	TGTGCCAGCAGTGAAAATCCCCCCGCGGGATTGAACACCGGGGAGCTGTTTTTT	CASSENPPAGLNTGELFF
TRBJ1-4	TRBV5-1	16	NA	TRBD1	TGCGCCAGCAGCCGGGGGGGACAGACAACTAATGAAAAACTGTTTTTT	CASSRGGQTTNEKLFF
TRBJ2-7	TRBV7-9	16	NA	NA	TGTGCCAGCAGCTTATATTCGGGGGAAGCTTTCTACGAGCAGTACTTC	CASSLYSGEAFYEQYF
TRBJ1-5	TRBV6-6	14	NA	NA	TGTGCCAGCAGTTACTGGGACAGCAATCAGCCCCAGCATTTT	CASSYWDSNQPQHF
TRBJ1-5	TRBV27	12	medium-sized	NA	TGTGCCAGCAGTTTATGGAATCAGCCCCAGCATTTT	CASSLWNQPQHF
TRBJ2-7	TRBV24-1	14	NA	TRBD1	TGTGCCACCAGTGACTGGGACAGCCCCTACGAGCAGTACTTC	CATSDWDSPYEQYF
TRBJ1-2	TRBV10-3	14	NA	TRBD1	TGTGCCATCACCCAAGACAGGGGCAACTATGGCTACACCTTC	CAITQDRGNYGYTF
TRBJ1-6	TRBV6-5	13	NA	NA	TGTGCCAGCACTCTAAAGGGGGTGCCACCCCTCCACTTT	CASTLKGVPPLHF
TRBJ1-3	TRBV6-5	15	NA	NA	TGTGCCAGCAGCGCTCAGAGGAACCCTGGAAACACCATATATTTT	CASSAQRNPGNTIYF
TRBJ2-3	TRBV7-3	13	NA	NA	TGTGCCAGCAGCCCCGAGGCGGGAGATACGCAGTATTTT	CASSPEAGDTQYF
TRBJ2-7	TRBV15	14	NA	NA	TGTGCCACCAGCAGAGACATAGGGACCTACGAGCAGTACTTC	CATSRDIGTYEQYF
TRBJ2-5	TRBV27	17	NA	TRBD2	TGTGCCAGCAGACCGGGACTAGCGGGAGGGCCGCTGGAGACCCAGTACTTC	CASRPGLAGGPLETQYF
TRBJ2-1	TRBV6-2/TRBV6-3	13	NA	NA	TGTGCCAGCAGTCCCTCTTTCCGGAATGAGCAGTTCTTC	CASSPSFRNEQFF